One and the same sample provided the 6 T cell receptor beta chains below, sequenced in a study of PD-L1 blockade in urothelial cancer. Time point indicated: peripheral blood 6 weeks after treatment start. Profiling relied on immunoSEQ multiplex PCR, and the TCRdb table lists in-frame clones only, not all of them. The data show around 110,000 clones, 85% to 95% seen once. The specimen was PBMCs, collected around atezolizumab (anti-PD-L1) treatment. These receptors originate from a man in his fifties or sixties with urothelial cancer.

This chain uses TRBV30 with TRBJ2-3; the match to TRBD2 covers 13 bases. This CDR3 is 16 amino acids long. Trimming cost V 6 bases and J 0 bases; bases outside gene matches: 6. Per the germline V gene, CDR1 is GTSNPN and CDR2 is SVGIG (reference sequence). The CDR3 DNA follows: TGTGCCTGTTATCCGACTAGCGGGAGGAGCACAGATACGCAGTATTTT. It codes for CACYPTSGRSTDTQYF.

The chain is built from TRBV7-9 and TRBJ2-3; D not resolved. The germline V gene has CDR1 SEHNR and CDR2 FQNEAQ (reference sequence). The CDR3 runs 13 residues. Trimming cost V 10 bases and J 4 bases, with 15 bases left between them. CDR3 in DNA: TGTGCCAACACCGAAAATACCGCAGATACGCAGTATTTT. Its protein is CANTENTADTQYF. The full variable domain, its missing parts supplied by reference TRBV7-9 and TRBJ2-3, is DTGVSQNPRHKITKRGQNVTFRCDPISEHNRLYWYRQTLGQGPEFLTYFQNEAQLEKSRLLSDRFSAERPKGSFSTLEIQRTEQGDSAMYLCANTENTADTQYFGPGTRLTVL.

CDR3 in DNA: TGTGCCAGCAGTTGGACAGCGAACACTGAAGCTTTCTTT. It translates to CASSWTANTEAFF. The J gene is TRBJ1-1, the V gene TRBV6-1, with a weak D call TRBD1 (6 bases). The length of the CDR3 is 13 residues. Germline loops: CDR1 MNHNS, CDR2 SASEGT. The V gene lost 5 bases and the J gene lost 1 base, with 8 bases spanning the gap.

This clone was seen only a few times. This CDR3 is CASSPGGVFYGYTF. In DNA form, the CDR3 reads TGTGCCAGTAGTCCCGGAGGTGTTTTTTATGGCTACACCTTC. The V and J genes are TRBV19 and TRBJ1-2, with unresolved D. The CDR3 spans 14 residues. The germline CDR1 and CDR2 sequences are LNHDA and SQIVND (reference sequence). Trimming took 5 bases from V and 5 from J, leaving 15 bases between them.

V usage is TRBV11-1 and J usage is TRBJ1-1; TRBD1 matches 8 bases. Trimming cost V 4 bases and J 6 bases; bases outside gene matches: 7. Per the germline V gene, CDR1 is SGHAT and CDR2 is FQDESV (reference sequence). There are 14 residues in the CDR3. In DNA, the CDR3 is TGTGCCAGCAGCTGGACAGGGTTTTTTCCTGAAGCTTTCTTT. It codes for CASSWTGFFPEAFF.

The chain couples TRBV11-2 to TRBJ1-2; perhaps TRBD1 as D (5 bases). This CDR3 is built from 16 residues. V was shortened by 3 bases and J by 0 bases, with 14 bases between the two germline ends. Germline V gene data show CDR1 as SGHAT and CDR2 as FQNNGV. CDR3 sequence reads: CASSLGGALANYGYTF. CDR3 coding DNA: TGTGCCAGCAGCTTGGGAGGGGCCCTAGCTAACTATGGCTACACCTTC.